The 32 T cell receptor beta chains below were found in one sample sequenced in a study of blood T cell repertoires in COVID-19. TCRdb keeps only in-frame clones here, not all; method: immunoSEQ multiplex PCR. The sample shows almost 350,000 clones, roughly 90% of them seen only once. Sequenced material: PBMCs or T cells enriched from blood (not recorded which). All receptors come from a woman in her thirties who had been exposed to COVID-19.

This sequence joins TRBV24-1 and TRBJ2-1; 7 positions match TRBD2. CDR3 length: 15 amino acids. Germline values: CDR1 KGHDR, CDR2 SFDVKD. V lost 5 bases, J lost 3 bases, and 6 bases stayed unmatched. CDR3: CATSVAGPLYNEQFF. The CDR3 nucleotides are TGTGCCACCAGTGTAGCGGGCCCCCTCTACAATGAGCAGTTCTTC.

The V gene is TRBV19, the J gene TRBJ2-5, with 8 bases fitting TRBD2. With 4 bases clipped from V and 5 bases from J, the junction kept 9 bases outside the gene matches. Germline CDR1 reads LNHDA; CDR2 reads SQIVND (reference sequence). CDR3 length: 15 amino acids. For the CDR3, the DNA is TGTGCCAGTAGTAATGCTGGCGGGAGGTGGGAGACCCAGTACTTC. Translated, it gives CASSNAGGRWETQYF.

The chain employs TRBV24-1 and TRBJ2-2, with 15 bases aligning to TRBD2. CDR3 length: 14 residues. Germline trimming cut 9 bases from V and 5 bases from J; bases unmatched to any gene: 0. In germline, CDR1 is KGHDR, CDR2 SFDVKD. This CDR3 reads CATGLAGGTGELFF. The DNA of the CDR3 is TGTGCCACCGGACTAGCGGGAGGGACCGGGGAGCTGTTTTTT.

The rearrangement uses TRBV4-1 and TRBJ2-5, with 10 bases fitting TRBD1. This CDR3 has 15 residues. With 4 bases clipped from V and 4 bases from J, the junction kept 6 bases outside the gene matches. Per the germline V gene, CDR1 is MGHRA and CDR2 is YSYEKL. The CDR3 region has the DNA TGCGCCAGCAGCCCTGGGACAGGGGAGACAGAGACCCAGTACTTC. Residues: CASSPGTGETETQYF.

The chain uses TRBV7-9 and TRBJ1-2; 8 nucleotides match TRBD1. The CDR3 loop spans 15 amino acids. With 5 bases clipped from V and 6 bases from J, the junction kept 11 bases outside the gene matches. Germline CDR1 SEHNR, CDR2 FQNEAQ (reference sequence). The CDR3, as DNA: TGTGCCAGCAGCCTAGAGGCCAGGGGGCGGGATGGCTACACCTTC. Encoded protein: CASSLEARGRDGYTF.

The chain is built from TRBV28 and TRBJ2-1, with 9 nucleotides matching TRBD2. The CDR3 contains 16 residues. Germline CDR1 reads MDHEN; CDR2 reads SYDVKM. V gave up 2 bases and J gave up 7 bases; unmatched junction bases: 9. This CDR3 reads CASSLVAGVSGNEQFF. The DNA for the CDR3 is TGTGCCAGCAGTTTAGTAGCGGGAGTATCTGGTAATGAGCAGTTCTTC.

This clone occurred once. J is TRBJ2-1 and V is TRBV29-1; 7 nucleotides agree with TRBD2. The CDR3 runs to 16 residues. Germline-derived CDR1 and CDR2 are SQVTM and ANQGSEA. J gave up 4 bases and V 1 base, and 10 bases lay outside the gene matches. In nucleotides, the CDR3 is TGCAGCGTTGAAGGGGGTTATGGGACTACTTACAATGAGCAGTTCTTC. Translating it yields CSVEGGYGTTYNEQFF.

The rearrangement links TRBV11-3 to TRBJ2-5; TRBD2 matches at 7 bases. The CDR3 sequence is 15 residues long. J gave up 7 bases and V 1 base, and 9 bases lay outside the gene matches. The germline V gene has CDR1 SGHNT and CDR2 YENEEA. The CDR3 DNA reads TGTGCCAGCAGCTTAGTTGCGCCGCCGGGGGGGACCCAGTACTTC. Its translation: CASSLVAPPGGTQYF.

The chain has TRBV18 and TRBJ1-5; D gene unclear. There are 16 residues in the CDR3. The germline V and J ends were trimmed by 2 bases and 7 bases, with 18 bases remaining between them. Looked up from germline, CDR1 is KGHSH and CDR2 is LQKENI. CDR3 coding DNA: TGTGCCAGCTCACCAACGCCCTTCGGTGCGGGGCAGCCCCAGCATTTT. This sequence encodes CASSPTPFGAGQPQHF.

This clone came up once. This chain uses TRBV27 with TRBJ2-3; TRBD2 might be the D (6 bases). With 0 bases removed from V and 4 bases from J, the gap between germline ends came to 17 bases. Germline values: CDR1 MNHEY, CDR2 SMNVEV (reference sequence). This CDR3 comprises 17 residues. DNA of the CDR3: TGTGCCAGCAGTTTATCTATTATGGGGGGAGCCGCAGATACGCAGTATTTT. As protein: CASSLSIMGGAADTQYF.

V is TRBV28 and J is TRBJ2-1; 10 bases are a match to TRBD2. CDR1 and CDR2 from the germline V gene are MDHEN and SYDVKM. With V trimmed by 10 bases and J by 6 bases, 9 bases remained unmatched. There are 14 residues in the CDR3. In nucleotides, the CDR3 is TGTGCCACCCAGGGGGCTAGCGGGAGCAATGAGCAGTTCTTC. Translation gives CATQGASGSNEQFF.

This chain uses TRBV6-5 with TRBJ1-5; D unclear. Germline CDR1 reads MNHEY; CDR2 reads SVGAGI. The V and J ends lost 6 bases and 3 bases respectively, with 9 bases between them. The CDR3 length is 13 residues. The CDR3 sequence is CASSIQYNQPQHF. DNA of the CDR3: TGTGCCAGCAGCATCCAGTACAATCAGCCCCAGCATTTT.

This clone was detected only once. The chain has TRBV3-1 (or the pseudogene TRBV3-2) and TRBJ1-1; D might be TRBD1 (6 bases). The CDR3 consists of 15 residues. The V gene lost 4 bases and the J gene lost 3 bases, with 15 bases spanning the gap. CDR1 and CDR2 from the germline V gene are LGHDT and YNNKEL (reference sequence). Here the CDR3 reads CASSPLQGRYTEAFF. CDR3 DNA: TGTGCCAGCAGCCCACTACAGGGACGGTACACTGAAGCTTTCTTT.

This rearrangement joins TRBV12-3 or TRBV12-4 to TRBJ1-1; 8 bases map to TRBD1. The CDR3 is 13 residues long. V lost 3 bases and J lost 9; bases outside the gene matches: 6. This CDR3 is CASSLADRGKAFF. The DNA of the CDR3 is TGTGCCAGCAGTTTGGCAGACAGGGGTAAAGCTTTCTTT.

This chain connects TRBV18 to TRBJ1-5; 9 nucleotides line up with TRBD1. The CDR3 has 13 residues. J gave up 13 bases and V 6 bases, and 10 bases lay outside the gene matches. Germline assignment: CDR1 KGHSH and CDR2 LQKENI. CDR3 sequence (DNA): TGTGCCAGCTCGACAGGGGGACAATTATTACAGCATTTT. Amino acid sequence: CASSTGGQLLQHF.

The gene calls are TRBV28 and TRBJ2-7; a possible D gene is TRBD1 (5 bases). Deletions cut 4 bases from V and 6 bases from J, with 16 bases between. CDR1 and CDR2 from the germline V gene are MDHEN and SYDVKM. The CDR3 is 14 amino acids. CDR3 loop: CASSWRQTYFEQYF. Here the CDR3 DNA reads TGTGCCAGCAGTTGGAGACAGACTTACTTCGAGCAGTACTTC.

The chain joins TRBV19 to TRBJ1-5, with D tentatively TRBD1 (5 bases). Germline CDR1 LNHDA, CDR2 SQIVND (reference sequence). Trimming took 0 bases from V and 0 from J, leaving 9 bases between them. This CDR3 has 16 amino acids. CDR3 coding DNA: TGTGCCAGTAGTATAGATCCAGGGCATAGCAATCAGCCCCAGCATTTT. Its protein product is CASSIDPGHSNQPQHF.

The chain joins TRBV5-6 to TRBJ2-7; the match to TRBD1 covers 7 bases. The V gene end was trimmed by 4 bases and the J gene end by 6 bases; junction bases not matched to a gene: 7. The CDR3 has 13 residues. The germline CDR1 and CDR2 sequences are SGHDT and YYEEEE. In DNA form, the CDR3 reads TGTGCCAGCAGCCTAAGACAGGGTGGCGAGCAGTACTTC. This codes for CASSLRQGGEQYF.

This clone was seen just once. CDR3 bases: TGTGCCAGCTCACCAGTGGGGGGAGCAATAGCAGATACGCAGTATTTT. This translates into CASSPVGGAIADTQYF. V and J are TRBV18 and TRBJ2-3; tentative D call: TRBD2 (6 bases). The CDR3 spans 16 residues. The V end lost 2 bases, the J end lost 4 bases, and 16 bases lay between the germline ends. Germline CDR1 KGHSH, CDR2 LQKENI. Combining the CDR3 with reference TRBV18 and TRBJ2-3 gives the whole variable domain NAGVMQNPRHLVRRRGQEARLRCSPMKGHSHVYWYRQLPEEGLKFMVYLQKENIIDESGMPKERFSAEFPKEGPSILRIQQVVRGDSAAYFCASSPVGGAIADTQYFGPGTRLTVL.

The DNA of the CDR3 is TGTGCCAGCACCCGCGACAGGGGGCGGAACTATGGCTACACCTTC. Its protein is CASTRDRGRNYGYTF. The chain combines TRBV28 with TRBJ1-2; 10 bases are shared with TRBD1. The CDR3 sequence is 15 residues long. The germline gives CDR1 MDHEN, CDR2 SYDVKM. The V gene end was trimmed by 7 bases and the J gene end by 2 bases; junction bases not matched to a gene: 7.

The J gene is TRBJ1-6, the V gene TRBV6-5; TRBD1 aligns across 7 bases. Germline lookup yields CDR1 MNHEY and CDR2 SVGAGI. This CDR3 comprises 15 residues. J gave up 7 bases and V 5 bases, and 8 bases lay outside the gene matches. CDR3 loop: CASSPKGQNNSPLHF. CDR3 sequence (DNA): TGTGCCAGCAGTCCTAAGGGACAGAACAATTCACCCCTCCACTTT.

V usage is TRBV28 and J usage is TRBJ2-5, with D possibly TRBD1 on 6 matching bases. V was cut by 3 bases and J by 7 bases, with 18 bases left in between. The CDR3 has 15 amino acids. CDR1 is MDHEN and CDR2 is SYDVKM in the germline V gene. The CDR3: CASSFESGQLGTQYF. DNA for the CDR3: TGTGCCAGCAGTTTTGAATCCGGACAGTTGGGGACCCAGTACTTC.

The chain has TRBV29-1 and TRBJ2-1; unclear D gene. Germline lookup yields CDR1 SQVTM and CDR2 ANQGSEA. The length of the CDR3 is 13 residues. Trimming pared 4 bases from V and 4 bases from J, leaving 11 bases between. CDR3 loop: CSVGSDSYNEQFF. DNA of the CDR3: TGCAGCGTTGGGTCAGACTCATACAATGAGCAGTTCTTC.

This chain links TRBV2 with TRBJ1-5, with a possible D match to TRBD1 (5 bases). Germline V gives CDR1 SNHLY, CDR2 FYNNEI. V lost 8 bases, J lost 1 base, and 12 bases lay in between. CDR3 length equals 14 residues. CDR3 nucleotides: TGTGCCAGCCAGGGCGGAGAGAGCAATCAGCCCCAGCATTTT. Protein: CASQGGESNQPQHF.

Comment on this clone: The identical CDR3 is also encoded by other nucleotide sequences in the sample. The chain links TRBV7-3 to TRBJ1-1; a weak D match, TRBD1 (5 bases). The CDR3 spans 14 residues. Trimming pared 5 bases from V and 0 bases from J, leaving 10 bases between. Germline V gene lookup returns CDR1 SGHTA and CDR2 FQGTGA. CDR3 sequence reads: CASSPGHLNTEAFF. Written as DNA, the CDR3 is TGTGCCAGCAGCCCAGGACACCTGAACACTGAAGCTTTCTTT.

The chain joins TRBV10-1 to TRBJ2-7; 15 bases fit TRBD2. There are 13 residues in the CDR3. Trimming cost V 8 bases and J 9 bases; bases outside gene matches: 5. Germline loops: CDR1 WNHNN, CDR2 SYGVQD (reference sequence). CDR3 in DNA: TGCGCCAGCGGCCCGGGACTAGCGGGAGGGCAGTACTTC. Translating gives CASGPGLAGGQYF.

CDR3 sequence (DNA): TGTGCCAGCAACGGGCCCCGTAGCGGGAGGGTGAACGAGCAGTACTTC. Its protein is CASNGPRSGRVNEQYF. V usage is TRBV28 and J usage is TRBJ2-7, with 11 bases fitting TRBD2. Germline V lookup: CDR1 MDHEN, CDR2 SYDVKM. The CDR3 runs 16 residues. Unmatched junction bases numbered 13, after V lost 7 bases and J lost 5 bases.

CDR3 protein: CATSREYSAGNEKLFF. DNA for the CDR3: TGTGCCACCAGCAGAGAGTACTCGGCGGGGAATGAAAAACTGTTTTTT. The chain links TRBV15 to TRBJ1-4; D not resolved. Trimming removed 0 bases from V and 5 bases from J, with 13 bases in between. The CDR3 covers 16 residues. Germline CDR1 reads LNHNV; CDR2 reads YYDKDF (reference sequence).

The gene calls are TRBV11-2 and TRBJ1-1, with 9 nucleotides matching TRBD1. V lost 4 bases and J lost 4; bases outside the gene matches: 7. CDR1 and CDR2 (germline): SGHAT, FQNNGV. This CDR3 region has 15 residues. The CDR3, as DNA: TGTGCCAGCAGCTCTCACACAGGGGGCTTCACTGAAGCTTTCTTT. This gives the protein CASSSHTGGFTEAFF.

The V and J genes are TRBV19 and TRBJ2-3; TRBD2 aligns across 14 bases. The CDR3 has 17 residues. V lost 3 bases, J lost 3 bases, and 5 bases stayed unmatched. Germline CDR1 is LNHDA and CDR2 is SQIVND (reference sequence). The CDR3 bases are TGTGCCAGTAGTATTCACGGGACTAGCGGGAGAACAGATACGCAGTATTTT. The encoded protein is CASSIHGTSGRTDTQYF.

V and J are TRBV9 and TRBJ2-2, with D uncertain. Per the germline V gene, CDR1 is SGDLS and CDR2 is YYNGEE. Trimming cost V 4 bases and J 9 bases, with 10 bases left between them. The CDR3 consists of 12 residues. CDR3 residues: CASSLSGRELFF. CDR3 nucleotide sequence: TGTGCCAGCAGCCTCTCAGGCAGGGAGCTGTTTTTT.

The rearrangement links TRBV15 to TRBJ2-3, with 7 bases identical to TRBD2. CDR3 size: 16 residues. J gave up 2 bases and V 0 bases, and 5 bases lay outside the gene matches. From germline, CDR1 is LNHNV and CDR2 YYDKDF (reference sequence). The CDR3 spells CATSRDRAGLTDTQYF. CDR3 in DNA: TGTGCCACCAGCAGAGATCGAGCGGGGCTCACAGATACGCAGTATTTT.